This TCR beta chain stems from a study of blood T cell repertoires in COVID-19. Assignments of participants to cohorts depended upon their own reported clinical history. CDR3 length: 14 amino acids. Unmatched junction bases numbered 4, after V lost 2 bases and J lost 4 bases. Germline values: CDR1 SGDLS, CDR2 YYNGEE. Authors' processing steps: Amplification from reference gene primers served as the basis for estimated nucleated cell counts. The protocol was immunoSEQ multiplex PCR, while the TCRdb copy is restricted to in-frame clones and leaves out a portion. That table furnishes V, J and clone size, whereas the DNA furnished D and trimming. The data contain 200,000 to 250,000 clones, 80% to 90% of them singletons.

The specimen sequenced was PBMCs or T cells enriched from blood (not recorded which). The receptor comes from a young woman in a cohort exposed to, infected with or recovered from COVID-19 (not recorded which). The chain employs TRBV9 and TRBJ1-1; 8 nucleotides align to TRBD1. The CDR3 sequence: CASSVTGGFTEAFF. CDR3 coding DNA: TGTGCCAGCAGCGTTACAGGGGGATTCACTGAAGCTTTCTTT.